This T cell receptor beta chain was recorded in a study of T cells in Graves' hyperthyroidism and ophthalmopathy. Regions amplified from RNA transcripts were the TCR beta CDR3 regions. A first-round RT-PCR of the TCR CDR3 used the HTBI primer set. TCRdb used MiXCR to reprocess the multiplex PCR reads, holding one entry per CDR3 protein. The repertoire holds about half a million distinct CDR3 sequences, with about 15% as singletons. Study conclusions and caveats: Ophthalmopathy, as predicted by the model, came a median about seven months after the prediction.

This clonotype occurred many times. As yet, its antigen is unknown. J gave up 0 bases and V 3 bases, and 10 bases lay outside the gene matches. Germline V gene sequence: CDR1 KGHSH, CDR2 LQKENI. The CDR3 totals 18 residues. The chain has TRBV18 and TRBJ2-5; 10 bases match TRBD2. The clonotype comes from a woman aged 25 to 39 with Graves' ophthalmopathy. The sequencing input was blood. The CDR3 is CASSPASGSTSYQETQYF. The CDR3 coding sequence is TGTGCCAGCTCACCGGCTAGCGGGAGTACCTCGTACCAAGAGACCCAGTACTTC. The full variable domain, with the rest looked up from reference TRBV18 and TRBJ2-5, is NAGVMQNPRHLVRRRGQEARLRCSPMKGHSHVYWYRQLPEEGLKFMVYLQKENIIDESGMPKERFSAEFPKEGPSILRIQQVVRGDSAAYFCASSPASGSTSYQETQYFGPGTRLLVL.